What follows is one TCR beta chain and its context. The sample belongs to a study of CD8 T cells in Susac syndrome. The authors reverse transcribed about 0.45 to 1 ug RNA with random hexamers. An immunoSEQ multiplex PCR generated amplified TCR beta CDR3 products spanning 54 Vbeta and 13 Jbeta. TCRdb re-analysed the immunoSEQ multiplex PCR reads in MiXCR, keeping a single row per CDR3 protein. The sample has about 120,000 distinct CDR3 sequences; around 94% are singletons. The sequence was collected from a human donor in good health. The sample was CD4+ T cells from PBMCs.

The CDR3 sequence is CASSPGTSRETQYF. CDR3 in DNA: TGTGCCAGCAGCCCCGGGACTAGTCGGGAGACCCAGTACTTC. The chain has TRBV3-1 and TRBJ2-5, with 8 bases that match TRBD2. Germline CDR1 reads LGHDT; CDR2 reads YNNKEL (reference sequence). V shed 4 bases and J 5 bases; nucleotides not matched to a gene: 6. The CDR3 spans 14 residues.